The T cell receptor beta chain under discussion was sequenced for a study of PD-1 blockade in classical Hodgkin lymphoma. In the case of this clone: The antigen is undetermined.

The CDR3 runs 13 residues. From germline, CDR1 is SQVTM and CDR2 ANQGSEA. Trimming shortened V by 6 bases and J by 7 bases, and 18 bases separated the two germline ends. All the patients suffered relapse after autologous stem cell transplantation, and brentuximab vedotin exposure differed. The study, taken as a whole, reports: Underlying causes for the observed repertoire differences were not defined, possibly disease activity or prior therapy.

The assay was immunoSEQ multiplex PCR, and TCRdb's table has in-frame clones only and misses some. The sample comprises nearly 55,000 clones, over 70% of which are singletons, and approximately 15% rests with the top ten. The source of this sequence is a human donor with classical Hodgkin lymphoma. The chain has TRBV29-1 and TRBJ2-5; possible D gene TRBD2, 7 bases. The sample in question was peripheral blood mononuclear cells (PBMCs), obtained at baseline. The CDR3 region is CSVRRGAEGTQYF. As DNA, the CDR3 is TGCAGCGTCCGCCGGGGGGCCGAGGGGACCCAGTACTTC.